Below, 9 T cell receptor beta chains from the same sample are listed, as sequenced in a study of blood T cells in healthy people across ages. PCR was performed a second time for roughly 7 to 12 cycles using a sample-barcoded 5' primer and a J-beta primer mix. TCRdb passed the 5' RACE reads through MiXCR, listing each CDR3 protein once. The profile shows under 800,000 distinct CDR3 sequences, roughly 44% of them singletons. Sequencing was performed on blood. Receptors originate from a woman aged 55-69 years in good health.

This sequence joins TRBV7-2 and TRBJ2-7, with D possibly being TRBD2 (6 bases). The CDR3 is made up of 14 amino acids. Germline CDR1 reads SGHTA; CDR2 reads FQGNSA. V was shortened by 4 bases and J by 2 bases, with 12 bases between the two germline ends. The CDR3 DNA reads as TGTGCCAGCAGCTATGGGGGGATTGCCTACGAGCAGTACTTC. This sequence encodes CASSYGGIAYEQYF.

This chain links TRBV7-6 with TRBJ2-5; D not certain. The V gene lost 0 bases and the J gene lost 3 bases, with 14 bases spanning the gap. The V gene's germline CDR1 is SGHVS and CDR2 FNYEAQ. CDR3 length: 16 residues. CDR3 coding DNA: TGTGCCAGCAGCTTAGCGGCGAAATCTGGGGAAGAGACCCAGTACTTC. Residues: CASSLAAKSGEETQYF.

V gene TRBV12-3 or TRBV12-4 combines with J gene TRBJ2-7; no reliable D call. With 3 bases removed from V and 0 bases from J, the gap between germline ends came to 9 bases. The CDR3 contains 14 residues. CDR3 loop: CASSFRTDSYEQYF. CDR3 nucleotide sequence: TGTGCCAGCAGTTTTCGGACCGACTCCTACGAGCAGTACTTC.

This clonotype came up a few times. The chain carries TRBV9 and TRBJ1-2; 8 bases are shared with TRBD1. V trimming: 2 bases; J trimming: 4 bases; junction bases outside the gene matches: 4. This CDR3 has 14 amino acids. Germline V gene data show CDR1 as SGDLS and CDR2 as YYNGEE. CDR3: CASSVGQGIYGYTF. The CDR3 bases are TGTGCCAGCAGCGTCGGACAGGGAATCTATGGCTACACCTTC.

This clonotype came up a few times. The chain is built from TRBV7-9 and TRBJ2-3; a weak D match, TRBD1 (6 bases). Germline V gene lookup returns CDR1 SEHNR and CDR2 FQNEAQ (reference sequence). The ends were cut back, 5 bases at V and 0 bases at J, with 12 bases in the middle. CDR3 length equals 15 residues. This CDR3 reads CASSQGHASTDTQYF. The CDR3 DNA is TGTGCCAGCAGCCAGGGACACGCAAGCACAGATACGCAGTATTTT. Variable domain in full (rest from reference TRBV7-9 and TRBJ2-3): DTGVSQNPRHKITKRGQNVTFRCDPISEHNRLYWYRQTLGQGPEFLTYFQNEAQLEKSRLLSDRFSAERPKGSFSTLEIQRTEQGDSAMYLCASSQGHASTDTQYFGPGTRLTVL.

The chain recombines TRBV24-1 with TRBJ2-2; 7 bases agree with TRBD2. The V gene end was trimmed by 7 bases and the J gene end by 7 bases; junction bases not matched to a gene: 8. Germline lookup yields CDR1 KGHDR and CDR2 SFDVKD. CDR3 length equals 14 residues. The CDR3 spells CATSPGTTFGELFF. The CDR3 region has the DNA TGTGCCACCAGCCCCGGGACTACGTTCGGGGAGCTGTTTTTT.

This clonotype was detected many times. The CDR3 coding sequence is TGCGCCAGCAGCCCAGGACAGAGTACCTATGGCTACACCTTC. It translates to CASSPGQSTYGYTF. The chain recombines TRBV5-1 with TRBJ1-2; a weak D match, TRBD1 (6 bases). Germline V gives CDR1 SGHRS, CDR2 YFSETQ. The CDR3 consists of 14 residues. Trimming removed 4 bases at V and 4 bases at J, with 14 bases between.

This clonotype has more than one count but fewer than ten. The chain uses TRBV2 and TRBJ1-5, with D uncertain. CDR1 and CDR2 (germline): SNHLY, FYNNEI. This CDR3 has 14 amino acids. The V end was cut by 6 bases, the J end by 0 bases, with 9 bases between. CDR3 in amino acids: CASSEEYSNQPQHF. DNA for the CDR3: TGTGCCAGCAGCGAGGAGTATAGCAATCAGCCCCAGCATTTT.

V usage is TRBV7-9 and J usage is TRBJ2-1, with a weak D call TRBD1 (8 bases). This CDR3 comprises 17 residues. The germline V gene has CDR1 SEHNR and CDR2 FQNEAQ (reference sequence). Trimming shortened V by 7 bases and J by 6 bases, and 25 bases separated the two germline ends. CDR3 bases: TGTGCCAGCATACCGGGACAGGTGGGCGGGAGTGGCAATGAGCAGTTCTTC. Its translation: CASIPGQVGGSGNEQFF.